This TCR beta chain was retrieved from a study of CD8 T cells in ankylosing spondylitis. Study-level results: Eight or nine highly homologous variants formed a TCR beta motif that appeared characteristic of ankylosing spondylitis blood. Matched ankylosing spondylitis synovial fluid reportedly contained a significantly enriched population of disease-linked clones.

Quantitative 5'-RACE was performed with molecular barcodes, and it yielded the TCR beta libraries. MiXCR was run by TCRdb on the 5' RACE reads, yielding one entry per CDR3 protein. The table has around 770,000 distinct CDR3 sequences, about 20% seen once. This clonotype was observed once. Its antigen is still unknown. The sequence was obtained from a male donor with ankylosing spondylitis. Sequencing input: blood, either unsorted or a sorted T cell fraction (not recorded which).

CDR3 sequence reads: CASSLEWSTDTQYF. The CDR3 coding sequence is TGCGCCAGCAGCTTGGAATGGAGCACAGATACGCAGTATTTT. This chain uses TRBV5-1 with TRBJ2-3, with D unresolved. There are 14 residues in the CDR3. The V end lost 0 bases, the J end lost 0 bases, and 5 bases lay between the germline ends. Germline V CDR1 and CDR2: SGHRS, YFSETQ.